This TCR beta chain is from a study of cytomegalovirus exposure and HLA in healthy donors. The CDR3 covers 16 residues. V shed 5 bases, J shed 2 bases, and the junction held 10 bases outside the gene matches. Germline-derived CDR1 and CDR2 are LNHNV and YYDKDF (reference sequence). The primer mix had 60 Vbeta and 13 Jbeta primers. Produced via immunoSEQ multiplex PCR; TCRdb's table is partial and in-frame only. The data contain approximately 150,000 clones, roughly 75% of them singletons. Study observations and caveats: Immune exposure information comprised only CMV serostatus. Later work found that TCR association rates differed between HLA loci; DRB1 had the most and HLA-C the fewest. It was reportedly the case that the classifier diagnosed cytomegalovirus status with high specificity and sensitivity.

Concerning this clone: Its target is unknown.

The chain has TRBV15 and TRBJ2-3; 7 bases map to TRBD2. The specimen sequenced was PBMCs. The receptor's source is a man younger than 35 in good health and CMV-seropositive. This chain's CDR3 is CATSGEDSGHTDTQYF. CDR3 bases: TGTGCCACCAGCGGCGAGGATAGCGGGCACACAGATACGCAGTATTTT. The variable domain in full, with the rest retrieved from reference TRBV15 and TRBJ2-3, is DAMVIQNPRYQVTQFGKPVTLSCSQTLNHNVMYWYQQKSSQAPKLLFHYYDKDFNNEADTPDNFQSRRPNTSFCFLDIRSPGLGDTAMYLCATSGEDSGHTDTQYFGPGTRLTVL.